This T cell receptor (beta chain) was documented in a study of brain T cells in children with intractable seizures. Study-level points and caveats: Absence of clones before surgery may stem from lower sequencing depth.

The data were produced by immunoSEQ multiplex PCR, yet TCRdb's version contains in-frame clones alone and is incomplete. The sample lists 110,000 or so clones; approximately 94% were seen once. Note on this clone: Its antigen is not identified.

The V gene's germline CDR1 is MNHEY and CDR2 SVGEGT. Trimming pared 7 bases from V and 3 bases from J, leaving 12 bases between. There are 13 residues in the CDR3. The V gene is TRBV6-2 or TRBV6-3, the J gene TRBJ1-1; D ambiguous. The material was peripheral blood, obtained at surgery. This TCR came from a boy in the first two years of life with hemimegalencephaly and intractable seizures. For the CDR3, the DNA is TGTGCCAGCACCCCGATTAGGGACACTGAAGCTTTCTTT. Translated: CASTPIRDTEAFF.